The 15 T cell receptor beta chains reported below all come from one sample, sequenced in a study of regulatory T cells in long-lasting Graves disease (dated by TCRdb to 2020 to 2023). Libraries were built with multiplex PCR. TCRdb lists the instrument as Illumina HiSeq 4000. iRepertoire HTBI primers and Arm-PCR amplification of CDR3 regions were used to construct TCR beta libraries. TCRdb's own reprocessing of the public reads used fastp at Q25 and MiXCR and kept productive beta chains. Rows are unified per CDR3 protein, each entry keeping the most common DNA and genes. The sample table lists 400,000 to 450,000 distinct CDR3 sequences, around 17% of them with a count of one. The top ten clonotypes cover about 11% of the sample. Reading the label with the study, this specimen's time point is: newly diagnosed GD, antithyroid drugs for less than 3 months. RNA was extracted from PBMCs in TRIzol for both TCR sequencing and RNA sequencing.

These same data were also listed under a study on T cells in Graves' hyperthyroidism and ophthalmopathy.

This specimen consisted of peripheral blood mononuclear cells (PBMCs), obtained at new diagnosis, from a patient treated with antithyroid drugs. The receptor set was obtained from a woman aged 25 to 39 with Graves disease. Donor details come from another sample of the same person, matched by shared clones.

The genes are TRBV7-2 and TRBJ2-7; 11 bases are shared with TRBD2. The V gene's germline CDR1 is SGHTA and CDR2 FQGNSA. The CDR3 contains 17 residues. V lost 5 bases, J lost 2 bases, and 11 bases stayed unmatched. The CDR3 DNA follows: TGTGCCAGCAGCCCGCTCAACCCTAGCGGGAGGACCTACGAGCAGTACTTC. This codes for CASSPLNPSGRTYEQYF.

In this sample, this clonotype turned up once. The rearrangement links TRBV4-3 to TRBJ1-3; 7 positions agree with TRBD1. V lost 3 bases and J lost 0; bases outside the gene matches: 8. This CDR3 is built from 17 residues. Germline CDR1 LGHNA, CDR2 YSLEER. CDR3 nucleotide sequence: TGCGCCAGCAGCCAGTCGACAGGGAGCAGCTCTGGAAACACCATATATTTT. Translated, it gives CASSQSTGSSSGNTIYF.

Note on this clonotype: A read error may explain this, as a much larger clone is one base away. The conserved phenylalanine or tryptophan normally closing the CDR3 is absent here, so this likely arose from a read error. CDR3 nucleotides: TGTGCCAGCGCTACTAGCGGGGTTGAGCAGTTCCTC. Translated, it gives CASATSGVEQFL. The J gene is TRBJ2-1, the V gene TRBV6-2 or TRBV6-3; TRBD2 agrees at 10 bases. With 8 bases clipped from V and 9 bases from J, the junction kept 4 bases outside the gene matches. The CDR3 loop spans 12 amino acids. Per germline, CDR1 MNHEY and CDR2 SVGEGT.

In this sample, this clonotype turned up a few times. The rearrangement uses TRBV29-1 and TRBJ2-6; the D call may be TRBD1 or TRBD2 (5 bases each). Germline V gene sequence: CDR1 SQVTM, CDR2 ANQGSEA. This CDR3 is 15 amino acids long. The V and J ends lost 3 bases and 4 bases respectively, with 13 bases between them. The CDR3 bases are TGCAGCGTTGATAGTTGGGGGTACGGGGCCAACGTCCTGACTTTC. Amino acid sequence: CSVDSWGYGANVLTF. Supplemented by reference TRBV29-1 and TRBJ2-6, the full variable domain reads SAVISQKPSRDICQRGTSLTIQCQVDSQVTMMFWYRQQPGQSLTLIATANQGSEATYESGFVIDKFPISRPNLTFSTLTVSNMSPEDSSIYLCSVDSWGYGANVLTFGAGSRLTVL.

This clonotype was detected once. This chain joins TRBV19 and TRBJ2-1, with D unclear. Germline loops: CDR1 LNHDA, CDR2 SQIVND (reference sequence). V was trimmed by 8 bases and J by 0 bases, leaving 17 bases between them. The CDR3 has 16 residues. The CDR3 is CASPPSPASSYNEQFF. The CDR3 region has the DNA TGTGCCAGTCCCCCAAGTCCCGCAAGCTCCTACAATGAGCAGTTCTTC.

This clonotype was detected many times. V gene TRBV6-2 or TRBV6-3 combines with J gene TRBJ2-3; 8 bases are shared with TRBD2. Germline V gives CDR1 MNHEY, CDR2 SVGEGT. J lost 6 bases, V lost 2 bases, and 13 bases had no gene match. This CDR3 has 17 residues. This CDR3 reads CASSYDAGGPRVDTQYF. For the CDR3, the DNA is TGTGCCAGCAGTTACGATGCGGGAGGTCCGCGGGTTGATACGCAGTATTTT.

Remarks on this clonotype: The likely explanation is a read error, given a far larger clone one base away. V usage is TRBV27 and J usage is TRBJ2-5, with a weak D call TRBD1 (5 bases). This CDR3 comprises 14 residues. The ends were cut back, 6 bases at V and 0 bases at J, with 11 bases in the middle. In germline, CDR1 is MNHEY, CDR2 SMNVEV (reference sequence). The CDR3 spells CASSQSGYQETQYF. The DNA for the CDR3 is TGTGCCAGCAGCCAATCAGGGTACCAAGAGACCCAGTACTTC.

A single count supports this clonotype. Since a far larger clone is one base different, this is likely a read error. The chain employs TRBV7-2 and TRBJ2-1; D may be TRBD2 (6 bases). V was shortened by 4 bases and J by 10 bases, with 14 bases between the two germline ends. Per germline, CDR1 SGHTA and CDR2 FQGNSA. This CDR3 comprises 13 residues. CDR3 coding DNA: TGTGCCAGCAGCTCCGTGGGGGGAGGCGAGCAGTTCTTC. Its translation is CASSSVGGGEQFF.

At least ten counts were recorded for this clonotype. DNA of the CDR3: TGCGCCAGCAGCTTGGTGGGGACCGGGGGTGAAAAACTGTTTTTT. Encoded protein: CASSLVGTGGEKLFF. This sequence joins TRBV5-1 and TRBJ1-4, with D perhaps matching TRBD1 (5 bases). Trimming pared 0 bases from V and 7 bases from J, leaving 13 bases between. Germline V gives CDR1 SGHRS, CDR2 YFSETQ. The CDR3 is 15 residues long.

This clonotype was recorded at least ten times. V is TRBV20-1 and J is TRBJ2-7; D call uncertain. The CDR3 has 11 amino acids. The V gene lost 3 bases and the J gene lost 0 bases, with 3 bases spanning the gap. Germline loops: CDR1 DFQATT, CDR2 SNEGSKA (reference sequence). Here the CDR3 DNA reads TGCAGTGCTAGTCCCTCCTACGAGCAGTACTTC. Amino acids: CSASPSYEQYF.

This clonotype was recorded many times. V gene TRBV28 combines with J gene TRBJ2-1; weak D call: TRBD2 (5 bases). CDR3 length: 14 residues. Germline-derived CDR1 and CDR2 are MDHEN and SYDVKM. V lost 2 bases and J 5 bases, leaving 10 bases between the germline ends. The CDR3, as DNA: TGTGCCAGCAGTTTAGGAGGTATCGACAATGAGCAGTTCTTC. It specifies CASSLGGIDNEQFF.

This clonotype has a count of ten or more. The CDR3 DNA follows: TGTGCCAGCAGGACAGTGAGCAATCAGCCCCAGCATTTT. Translation gives CASRTVSNQPQHF. This chain connects TRBV2 to TRBJ1-5, with TRBD1 as a possible D gene (5 bases). V shed 6 bases and J shed 1 base, with 7 bases lying between them. The CDR3 covers 13 residues. Germline loops: CDR1 SNHLY, CDR2 FYNNEI. The full variable domain, in which reference TRBV2 and TRBJ1-5 provide the parts outside the CDR3, is EPEVTQTPSHQVTQMGQEVILRCVPISNHLYFYWYRQILGQKVEFLVSFYNNEISEKSEIFDDQFSVERPDGSNFTLKIRSTKLEDSAMYFCASRTVSNQPQHFGDGTRLSIL.

This clonotype showed up many times. The rearrangement links TRBV20-1 to TRBJ2-2; 8 nucleotides align to TRBD1. V lost 3 bases to trimming and J lost 6 bases; unmatched junction nucleotides: 9. Germline V gene data show CDR1 as DFQATT and CDR2 as SNEGSKA (reference sequence). The CDR3 is made up of 15 amino acids. As DNA, the CDR3 is TGCAGTGCTAGTCCCCGGACAGGGCGGGCCGGGGAGCTGTTTTTT. As protein: CSASPRTGRAGELFF.

V gene TRBV10-1 combines with J gene TRBJ2-1, with D hard to call. Trimming shortened V by 3 bases and J by 15 bases, and 15 bases separated the two germline ends. The CDR3 is 12 amino acids. CDR1 is WNHNN, CDR2 SYGVQD, per germline (reference sequence). The CDR3 spells CASSEGYGHPFF. The CDR3 nucleotides are TGCGCCAGCAGTGAAGGTTACGGTCATCCGTTCTTC.

J is TRBJ2-2 and V is TRBV3-1; TRBD1 matches at 10 bases. Germline values: CDR1 LGHDT, CDR2 YNNKEL (reference sequence). The V segment lost 4 bases and the J segment 5 bases; nucleotides outside the gene matches: 10. The CDR3 contains 17 residues. The chain's CDR3 is CASSLPTGGVVTGELFF. DNA of the CDR3: TGTGCCAGCAGCCTCCCGACAGGGGGCGTAGTAACCGGGGAGCTGTTTTTT. The complete variable domain, with remaining parts taken from reference TRBV3-1 and TRBJ2-2, reads DTAVSQTPKYLVTQMGNDKSIKCEQNLGHDTMYWYKQDSKKFLKIMFSYNNKELIINETVPNRFSPKSPDKAHLNLHINSLELGDSAVYFCASSLPTGGVVTGELFFGEGSRLTVL.